What follows is one T cell receptor (beta chain) and its context. Its matching antigen is unknown. CDR1 and CDR2 from the germline V gene are SEHNR and FQNEAQ (reference sequence). CDR3 length: 15 residues. Identification of naive CD8+ T cells rested on CD45RO-CCR7+CD27+CD95- status. This sample is drawn from a study of CXCR3-negative and CXCR3-positive naive CD8 T cells. For the study at large: Summed over all libraries, TRB reads came to 110 million to 150 million, with about 1.5 +/- 0.3 million per library.

Study-level findings and limits: In both naive subsets diversity was comparably high, whereas memory CD8+ cells showed much lower diversity.

cDNA libraries for TRB were generated by 5' RACE incorporating UMI labels. TCRdb re-called the 5' RACE reads and shows each CDR3 protein once, DNA omitted. With some 130,000 distinct CDR3 sequences in the sample, the ten largest clones hold nearly 0.5%. This receptor was identified in a human donor in good health. Some clones in this sample may be carry-over from other donors' samples. The chain joins TRBV7-9 to TRBJ2-7; TCRdb returns TRBD1, unconfirmable since there is no DNA. Sequencing was done on a sample of naive CXCR3- CD8+ T cells from blood. Subset here: CD45RO-CCR7+CD27+CD95- naive CD8+ T cells lacking CXCR3 (TNR3-). CDR3 loop: CASSLAWGVGYEQYF. The variable domain in full, with the rest retrieved from reference TRBV7-9 and TRBJ2-7, is DTGVSQNPRHKITKRGQNVTFRCDPISEHNRLYWYRQTLGQGPEFLTYFQNEAQLEKSRLLSDRFSAERPKGSFSTLEIQRTEQGDSAMYLCASSLAWGVGYEQYFGPGTRLTVT.